These 18 T cell receptor beta chains were sequenced from one sample in a study of vaccination and CD4 T cells after COVID-19. TCRdb processed the PCR reads anew with MiXCR; each CDR3 protein has one entry. Found here are some 33,000 distinct CDR3 sequences, 35% to 45% of them singletons; the top ten hold 5% to 6.5%. Time point indicated: late sampling 161 to 241 days after vaccination in a few convalescent patients. The sequencing here drew on CD4+ T cells from blood, taken about 7 months after SARS-CoV-2 vaccination. The receptors shown here come from a human donor who had recovered from COVID-19.

This chain links TRBV20-1 with TRBJ1-6, with TRBD1 as a possible D gene (6 bases). This CDR3 comprises 14 residues. Germline lookup yields CDR1 DFQATT and CDR2 SNEGSKA (reference sequence). V gave up 6 bases and J gave up 10 bases, with 19 bases separating them. The CDR3 is CSASTGMRRSPLHF. The CDR3 nucleotides read TGCAGTGCGAGCACAGGGATGAGGAGATCACCCCTCCACTTT.

The sample holds a few counts of this clonotype. The CDR3 region is CASRWAKGDGQPQHF. The CDR3 DNA sequence: TGTGCCAGCAGGTGGGCCAAGGGAGACGGCCAGCCCCAGCATTTT. The chain is built from TRBV6-2 or TRBV6-3 and TRBJ1-5; D gene ambiguous. V lost 6 bases and J lost 7, with 19 bases in between. This CDR3 has 15 amino acids. Germline V gene data show CDR1 as MNHEY and CDR2 as SVGEGT.

This clonotype was counted a few times. The V gene is TRBV28, the J gene TRBJ1-5; D is perhaps TRBD1 (6 bases). The CDR3 covers 14 residues. Trimming cost V 4 bases and J 3 bases, with 10 bases left between them. In germline, CDR1 is MDHEN, CDR2 SYDVKM. CDR3 DNA sequence: TGTGCCAGCAGTTCGACAGGCGTCAATCAGCCCCAGCATTTT. Protein: CASSSTGVNQPQHF.

The rearrangement uses TRBV19 and TRBJ1-5; D unresolved. With 6 bases removed from V and 4 bases from J, the gap between germline ends came to 10 bases. Germline CDR1 is LNHDA and CDR2 is SQIVND (reference sequence). The CDR3 is made up of 13 amino acids. The CDR3 nucleotides read TGTGCCAGTAGATCCAGGAAAAATCAGCCCCAGCATTTT. Its translation: CASRSRKNQPQHF.

This sequence joins TRBV7-6 and TRBJ1-5; TRBD1 matches 7 bases. Germline values: CDR1 SGHVS, CDR2 FNYEAQ. This CDR3 contains 16 residues. J was trimmed by 3 bases and V by 5 bases; bases with no gene match: 10. The CDR3 reads CASSPGQVGPNQPQHF. CDR3 bases: TGTGCCAGCAGCCCCGGACAGGTAGGGCCCAATCAGCCCCAGCATTTT.

The chain couples TRBV4-1 to TRBJ2-2, with D unclear. Per germline, CDR1 MGHRA and CDR2 YSYEKL. Deletions cut 3 bases from V and 5 bases from J, with 10 bases between. There are 14 residues in the CDR3. DNA for the CDR3: TGCGCCAGCAGCCACCTCGCTGGGACCGGGGAGCTGTTTTTT. Its protein is CASSHLAGTGELFF.

The rearrangement links TRBV19 to TRBJ2-6, with 11 bases fitting TRBD1. Unmatched junction bases numbered 10, after V lost 9 bases and J lost 0 bases. Germline V lookup: CDR1 LNHDA, CDR2 SQIVND (reference sequence). CDR3 length equals 18 residues. The CDR3 DNA reads TGTGCCAGCCGGGACAGGGGGACCGACAGCTCTGGGGCCAACGTCCTGACTTTC. Translation gives CASRDRGTDSSGANVLTF.

The V gene is TRBV5-1, the J gene TRBJ1-2; TRBD1 matches 11 bases. Looked up from germline, CDR1 is SGHRS and CDR2 is YFSETQ. The V gene end was trimmed by 4 bases and the J gene end by 6 bases; junction bases not matched to a gene: 5. CDR3 length: 14 residues. The CDR3 region has the DNA TGCGCCAGCAGCCAGGGACAGGGGGACGATGGCTACACCTTC. This encodes CASSQGQGDDGYTF.

The CDR3 DNA reads as TGTGCCAGCAGCCTAAGGGGGATGGGAGCTTCAGCCAATGAGCAGTTCTTC. Translating gives CASSLRGMGASANEQFF. The V gene is TRBV4-2, the J gene TRBJ2-1, with D maybe TRBD1 (6 bases). Germline loops: CDR1 LGHNA, CDR2 YNFKEQ. There are 17 residues in the CDR3. Trimming took off 4 bases at V and 6 bases at J, with 22 bases between the two ends.

This clonotype was observed a handful of times. The V and J genes are TRBV6-2 or TRBV6-3 and TRBJ2-7, with TRBD2 identical over 8 bases. V lost 2 bases to trimming and J lost 5 bases; unmatched junction nucleotides: 5. The CDR3 runs to 14 residues. Germline V gene data show CDR1 as MNHEY and CDR2 as SVGEGT. The CDR3 loop is CASSYASGSNEQYF. The CDR3 region has the DNA TGTGCCAGCAGTTACGCTAGCGGGTCCAACGAGCAGTACTTC.

This sequence joins TRBV6-4 and TRBJ1-5; 9 bases line up with TRBD1. The CDR3 consists of 15 residues. CDR1 and CDR2 from the germline V gene are MRHNA and SNTAGT. Trimming cost V 6 bases and J 4 bases; bases outside gene matches: 7. In DNA form, the CDR3 reads TGTGCCAGCAGGGATCCGGGACAGGGAAATCAGCCCCAGCATTTT. Translating it yields CASRDPGQGNQPQHF.

This clonotype has just a few counts. The chain has TRBV20-1 and TRBJ2-5; the D is unclear. Germline CDR1 DFQATT, CDR2 SNEGSKA (reference sequence). Trimming shortened V by 0 bases and J by 5 bases, and 7 bases separated the two germline ends. The CDR3 is made up of 12 amino acids. CDR3 in amino acids: CSARDYGETQYF. In nucleotides, the CDR3 is TGCAGTGCTAGAGATTACGGGGAGACCCAGTACTTC.

The genes are TRBV18 and TRBJ2-5; 8 nucleotides line up with TRBD2. Losses at the gene ends were 2 bases for V and 7 bases for J; bases not matched to a gene: 3. Germline CDR1 and CDR2: KGHSH and LQKENI. The CDR3 contains 13 residues. The CDR3 sequence: CASSPDREGTQYF. In DNA form, the CDR3 reads TGTGCCAGCTCACCAGACCGGGAGGGGACCCAGTACTTC.

The chain combines TRBV12-3 or TRBV12-4 with TRBJ2-2; D is possibly TRBD1 or TRBD2 (5 bases each). Trimming cost V 6 bases and J 6 bases, with 11 bases left between them. This CDR3 is built from 13 residues. CDR3 amino acids: CASSDLGAGELFF. In DNA form, the CDR3 reads TGTGCCAGCAGCGACTTGGGGGCCGGGGAGCTGTTTTTT.

This chain joins TRBV20-1 and TRBJ2-3; 10 positions match TRBD1. Germline CDR1 reads DFQATT; CDR2 reads SNEGSKA (reference sequence). The CDR3 length is 14 residues. In nucleotides, the CDR3 is TGCAGAGTGTCCGACAGGGGGCAAGAAGATACGCAGTATTTT. Its translation: CRVSDRGQEDTQYF.

CDR3 sequence: CSARLTSVGEQFF. The CDR3 DNA reads TGCAGTGCTAGACTGACTAGCGTGGGTGAGCAGTTCTTC. This chain links TRBV20-1 with TRBJ2-1; 8 bases agree with TRBD2. Per the germline V gene, CDR1 is DFQATT and CDR2 is SNEGSKA (reference sequence). J gave up 9 bases and V 2 bases, and 6 bases lay outside the gene matches. The CDR3 contains 13 residues.

V usage is TRBV27 and J usage is TRBJ1-2; perhaps TRBD1 as D (5 bases). Trimming removed 5 bases at V and 7 bases at J, with 11 bases between. Germline loops: CDR1 MNHEY, CDR2 SMNVEV (reference sequence). The CDR3 spans 12 residues. In DNA form, the CDR3 reads TGTGCCAGCAGTCTTTTTGGGGGTGGCTACACCTTC. This sequence encodes CASSLFGGGYTF.

The chain couples TRBV18 to TRBJ2-5; 7 positions agree with TRBD1. This CDR3 has 13 amino acids. V dropped 4 bases and J dropped 3; count of bases not matched to a gene: 2. Looked up from germline, CDR1 is KGHSH and CDR2 is LQKENI. The CDR3 DNA is TGTGCCAGCTCACTCACAGGGGAAGAGACCCAGTACTTC. Its protein is CASSLTGEETQYF. The full variable domain, in which reference TRBV18 and TRBJ2-5 provide the parts outside the CDR3, is NAGVMQNPRHLVRRRGQEARLRCSPMKGHSHVYWYRQLPEEGLKFMVYLQKENIIDESGMPKERFSAEFPKEGPSILRIQQVVRGDSAAYFCASSLTGEETQYFGPGTRLLVL.